These T cell receptor beta chains were read from a single sample in a study of CD8+ T cells in alopecia areata. Produced via immunoSEQ multiplex PCR; TCRdb's table is partial and in-frame only. The sample has around 35,000 clones, 55% seen once. Sequencing was carried out using NKG2D-high CD8+ T cells sorted from blood. The receptor source for this set is a human donor with alopecia areata. CDR3s include the opening cysteine and the closing phenylalanine or tryptophan. A D gene is named only where the DNA matches it firmly. The size entry is marked missing in some rows and otherwise reads once, few, many or a size class.

V: TRBV19; size: NA; D: NA; J: TRBJ2-6; CDR3: CASSQLFSGANVLTF; DNA: TGTGCCAGTAGTCAGCTATTCTCTGGGGCCAACGTCCTGACTTTC
V: TRBV5-4; size: NA; D: NA; J: TRBJ2-7; CDR3: CASSPDGGYEQYF; DNA: TGTGCCAGCAGCCCGGACGGAGGCTACGAGCAGTACTTC
V: TRBV6-5; size: NA; D: NA; J: TRBJ2-7; CDR3: CASSYGQGAYEQYF; DNA: TGTGCCAGCAGTTATGGGCAGGGTGCGTACGAGCAGTACTTC
V: TRBV10-3; size: few; D: TRBD1; J: TRBJ2-7; CDR3: CATDRGNYEQYF; DNA: TGTGCCACGGACAGGGGGAATTACGAGCAGTACTTC
V: TRBV29-1; size: few; D: NA; J: TRBJ1-1; CDR3: CSLITGIGNTEAFF; DNA: TGCAGCTTGATAACGGGGATTGGGAACACTGAAGCTTTCTTT
V: TRBV15; size: NA; D: TRBD1; J: TRBJ2-7; CDR3: CATSRETGGNYEQYF; DNA: TGTGCCACCAGCAGAGAGACAGGGGGGAATTACGAGCAGTACTTC
V: TRBV19; size: few; D: NA; J: TRBJ1-1; CDR3: CASSIGGLNTEAFF; DNA: TGTGCCAGTAGTATTGGGGGCCTGAACACTGAAGCTTTCTTT
V: TRBV7-9; size: few; D: NA; J: TRBJ1-1; CDR3: CASRPEPGAAEAFF; DNA: TGTGCCAGCAGGCCAGAGCCGGGGGCGGCTGAAGCTTTCTTT
V: TRBV19; size: few; D: TRBD1; J: TRBJ2-7; CDR3: CASTFGTGTYEQYF; DNA: TGTGCCAGTACCTTTGGGACAGGTACCTACGAGCAGTACTTC
V: TRBV20-1; size: NA; D: NA; J: TRBJ2-7; CDR3: CSARGRYEQYF; DNA: TGCAGTGCTAGAGGGCGGTACGAGCAGTACTTC
V: TRBV27; size: NA; D: NA; J: TRBJ1-5; CDR3: CASSLNPGNQPQHF; DNA: TGTGCCAGCAGTCTCAACCCTGGCAATCAGCCCCAGCATTTT
V: TRBV6-1; size: NA; D: NA; J: TRBJ2-7; CDR3: CASRSGPSYEQYF; DNA: TGTGCCAGCAGATCGGGACCCTCCTACGAGCAGTACTTC
V: TRBV28; size: few; D: NA; J: TRBJ2-1; CDR3: CASRRQVYNEQFF; DNA: TGTGCCAGCAGGAGACAGGTTTACAATGAGCAGTTCTTC
V: TRBV4-1; size: NA; D: NA; J: TRBJ2-7; CDR3: CASSQDRVVRDSYEQYF; DNA: TGCGCCAGCAGCCAAGATAGAGTCGTCAGGGACTCCTACGAGCAGTACTTC
V: TRBV6-6; size: few; D: NA; J: TRBJ2-7; CDR3: CASSYSSRGPTYEQYF; DNA: TGTGCCAGCAGTTACTCGTCTCGGGGACCGACCTACGAGCAGTACTTC
V: TRBV7-9; size: few; D: NA; J: TRBJ2-7; CDR3: CASSLDPPYEQYF; DNA: TGTGCCAGCAGCTTAGACCCTCCGTACGAGCAGTACTTC
V: TRBV7-3; size: NA; D: TRBD2; J: TRBJ2-3; CDR3: CASSPIAGGPAGDTQYF; DNA: TGTGCCAGCAGCCCAATAGCGGGAGGGCCCGCCGGAGATACGCAGTATTTT
V: TRBV7-8; size: few; D: NA; J: TRBJ2-7; CDR3: CASSLDQRLGRYEQYF; DNA: TGTGCCAGCAGCTTAGATCAAAGGCTAGGAAGGTACGAGCAGTACTTC
V: TRBV7-8; size: NA; D: NA; J: TRBJ1-1; CDR3: CASSLVVADKSEAFF; DNA: TGTGCCAGCAGCTTAGTGGTCGCGGACAAATCTGAAGCTTTCTTT
V: TRBV28; size: NA; D: TRBD1; J: TRBJ2-7; CDR3: CAGGTGPSYEQYF; DNA: TGTGCCGGAGGGACAGGGCCTTCCTACGAGCAGTACTTC
V: TRBV29-1; size: few; D: NA; J: TRBJ2-7; CDR3: CSVEDHEGAAYEQYF; DNA: TGCAGCGTTGAAGATCACGAGGGAGCTGCATACGAGCAGTACTTC
V: TRBV2; size: few; D: NA; J: TRBJ2-7; CDR3: CASSRSFYEQYF; DNA: TGTGCCAGCAGTAGAAGTTTTTACGAGCAGTACTTC
V: TRBV28; size: few; D: TRBD2; J: TRBJ2-7; CDR3: CASSLGSGNEQYF; DNA: TGTGCCAGCAGTTTGGGTAGCGGGAACGAGCAGTACTTC
V: TRBV27; size: NA; D: NA; J: TRBJ1-5; CDR3: CASSLSGIRGNQPQHF; DNA: TGTGCCAGCAGTTTATCAGGGATCAGAGGAAATCAGCCCCAGCATTTT
V: TRBV5-1; size: few; D: TRBD1; J: TRBJ2-2; CDR3: CASSLVGPGTGRSGELFF; DNA: TGCGCCAGCAGCTTGGTAGGCCCCGGGACAGGGAGGTCCGGGGAGCTGTTTTTT
V: TRBV9; size: NA; D: NA; J: TRBJ2-7; CDR3: CASSARGTPYSEQYF; DNA: TGTGCCAGCAGCGCCCGCGGGACTCCGTATTCCGAGCAGTACTTC
V: TRBV7-2; size: NA; D: NA; J: TRBJ1-1; CDR3: CASSLNTEAFF; DNA: TGTGCCAGCAGCTTGAACACTGAAGCTTTCTTT
V: TRBV9; size: NA; D: TRBD1; J: TRBJ1-5; CDR3: CASSAGQGHQPQHF; DNA: TGTGCCAGCAGCGCCGGACAGGGTCATCAGCCCCAGCATTTT
V: TRBV7-8; size: NA; D: NA; J: TRBJ2-5; CDR3: CASSGIGTSQQETQYF; DNA: TGTGCCAGCAGCGGGATCGGGACATCCCAACAGGAGACCCAGTACTTC
V: TRBV7-2; size: NA; D: TRBD1; J: TRBJ2-5; CDR3: CASSLNRGETQYF; DNA: TGTGCCAGCAGCTTAAACAGGGGTGAGACCCAGTACTTC
V: TRBV7-9; size: NA; D: TRBD2; J: TRBJ2-1; CDR3: CASSFPLAGYNEQFF; DNA: TGTGCCAGCAGCTTCCCCCTAGCGGGCTACAATGAGCAGTTCTTC
V: TRBV28; size: NA; D: NA; J: TRBJ2-3; CDR3: CASSLTSASSTDTQYF; DNA: TGTGCCAGCAGTCTCACCTCTGCTTCTAGCACAGATACGCAGTATTTT
V: TRBV29-1; size: few; D: NA; J: TRBJ2-5; CDR3: CSHDSRGVTQYF; DNA: TGCAGTCATGACAGTCGCGGGGTGACCCAGTACTTC
V: TRBV4-1; size: NA; D: NA; J: TRBJ2-1; CDR3: CASSQETGAYNEQFF; DNA: TGCGCCAGCAGCCAAGAAACAGGTGCCTACAATGAGCAGTTCTTC
V: TRBV29-1; size: few; D: TRBD1; J: TRBJ1-2; CDR3: CSVEDGQGVPCTF; DNA: TGCAGCGTTGAAGATGGACAGGGGGTACCCTGCACCTTC
V: TRBV7-9; size: NA; D: NA; J: TRBJ2-3; CDR3: CASSGIAVGQYF; DNA: TGTGCCAGCAGCGGAATCGCGGTGGGCCAGTATTTT
V: TRBV7-8; size: NA; D: TRBD2; J: TRBJ2-1; CDR3: CASSFPKSGTSNNEQFF; DNA: TGTGCCAGCAGCTTTCCAAAGTCCGGGACTAGCAACAATGAGCAGTTCTTC
V: TRBV7-2; size: NA; D: NA; J: TRBJ2-7; CDR3: CASSLYPNEQYF; DNA: TGTGCCAGCAGCTTATATCCGAACGAGCAGTACTTC
V: TRBV29-1; size: NA; D: NA; J: TRBJ2-7; CDR3: CSVEDRDGFPEQYF; DNA: TGCAGCGTTGAAGACCGGGACGGATTCCCCGAGCAGTACTTC
V: TRBV11-1; size: few; D: NA; J: TRBJ2-3; CDR3: CASSLSGADTQYF; DNA: TGTGCCAGCAGCCTCAGTGGGGCAGATACGCAGTATTTT
V: TRBV13; size: few; D: NA; J: TRBJ2-2; CDR3: CASSLAILTGELFF; DNA: TGTGCCAGCAGCTTGGCCATCCTGACCGGGGAGCTGTTTTTT
V: TRBV5-1; size: NA; D: TRBD1; J: TRBJ1-1; CDR3: CASNMDRGAFF; DNA: TGCGCCAGCAACATGGACAGGGGCGCTTTCTTT
V: TRBV27; size: NA; D: NA; J: TRBJ2-2; CDR3: CASSLSAGELFF; DNA: TGTGCCAGCAGTTTATCAGCCGGGGAGCTGTTTTTT